Below are 14 T cell receptor beta chains sequenced from a single sample in a study of T cell responses to AZD1222 COVID-19 vaccine. Data came from immunoSEQ multiplex PCR; TCRdb stores just in-frame clones and leaves some out. This table holds some 180,000 clones, around 94% found once. Sequences were derived from peripheral blood, sampled on day 0 of AZD1222 vaccination. These receptors originate from an adult in good health.

The gene calls are TRBV7-9 and TRBJ1-6; the D is unclear. Germline-derived CDR1 and CDR2 are SEHNR and FQNEAQ (reference sequence). CDR3 size: 17 residues. Trimming left V 5 bases short and J 3 bases short, with 17 bases between. The CDR3 sequence is CASSAPTLSGYNSPLHF. Here the CDR3 DNA reads TGTGCCAGCAGCGCACCAACCCTCTCCGGCTATAATTCACCCCTCCACTTT.

The genes are TRBV19 and TRBJ1-5, with TRBD1 matching over 7 bases. V gave up 7 bases and J gave up 3 bases; unmatched junction bases: 21. From germline, CDR1 is LNHDA and CDR2 SQIVND (reference sequence). The CDR3 is made up of 19 amino acids. CDR3 DNA sequence: TGTGCCAGTATTCCGACAGGGTCATCGTTCGGAGGGGCCAATCAGCCCCAGCATTTT. Translation: CASIPTGSSFGGANQPQHF.

This chain links TRBV11-2 with TRBJ1-1; TRBD1 matches 8 bases. CDR3 length: 14 residues. Germline V CDR1 and CDR2: SGHAT, FQNNGV. V was clipped by 1 base and J by 11 bases; unmatched bases: 9. The CDR3 spells CASSLVRQGRDAFF. The CDR3 nucleotides read TGTGCCAGCAGCTTAGTTCGACAGGGGAGGGACGCTTTCTTT.

The chain carries TRBV27 and TRBJ1-2; weak D call: TRBD1 (6 bases). Germline-derived CDR1 and CDR2 are MNHEY and SMNVEV (reference sequence). The CDR3 spans 13 residues. Trimming left V 3 bases short and J 8 bases short, with 13 bases between. CDR3 sequence (DNA): TGTGCCAGCAGTTTGGGGAGGGGGGCCGGCTACACCTTC. Protein: CASSLGRGAGYTF.

The chain employs TRBV19 and TRBJ1-2, with 7 bases lining up with TRBD1. Germline V gene sequence: CDR1 LNHDA, CDR2 SQIVND (reference sequence). The CDR3 loop spans 14 amino acids. V lost 4 bases to trimming and J lost 2 bases; unmatched junction nucleotides: 4. The CDR3 nucleotides are TGTGCCAGTAGTACCTCACAGGGGAACTATGGCTACACCTTC. It specifies CASSTSQGNYGYTF.

This clone was counted a single time. This sequence joins TRBV5-1 and TRBJ2-1; D is uncertain. Germline V gene lookup returns CDR1 SGHRS and CDR2 YFSETQ. This CDR3 has 14 residues. V was cut by 0 bases and J by 5 bases, with 9 bases left in between. Here the CDR3 DNA reads TGCGCCAGCAGCTTGGTGGAAATGAACAATGAGCAGTTCTTC. Translated, it gives CASSLVEMNNEQFF.

The DNA for the CDR3 is TGTGCCAGCAGTGAACCGGGGGTAGCTGAAGCTTTCTTT. Amino acids: CASSEPGVAEAFF. The chain combines TRBV6-1 with TRBJ1-1; D might be TRBD1 (5 bases). V was cut by 2 bases and J by 6 bases, with 10 bases left in between. Per the germline V gene, CDR1 is MNHNS and CDR2 is SASEGT. The CDR3 covers 13 residues.

The chain recombines TRBV11-2 with TRBJ1-1; D is unresolved. V was pared by 2 bases and J by 0 bases, with 10 bases between. The CDR3 has 15 amino acids. Germline V lookup: CDR1 SGHAT, CDR2 FQNNGV. CDR3 loop: CASSLSVRLNTEAFF. The DNA for the CDR3 is TGTGCCAGCAGCTTATCCGTCAGACTGAACACTGAAGCTTTCTTT.

V and J are TRBV28 and TRBJ1-5; a weak D match, TRBD1 (5 bases). Per the germline V gene, CDR1 is MDHEN and CDR2 is SYDVKM. CDR3 length: 15 amino acids. V was cut by 3 bases and J by 0 bases, with 9 bases left in between. DNA of the CDR3: TGTGCCAGCAGTTTCGGACACCCTAGCAATCAGCCCCAGCATTTT. Protein product: CASSFGHPSNQPQHF.

V usage is TRBV9 and J usage is TRBJ2-1; no reliable D call. Germline V gene lookup returns CDR1 SGDLS and CDR2 YYNGEE. The V end was cut by 4 bases, the J end by 0 bases, with 23 bases between. The CDR3 totals 19 residues. CDR3 residues: CASSPKRWSSRSSYNEQFF. CDR3 in DNA: TGTGCCAGCAGCCCAAAGAGGTGGTCTTCCAGGAGCTCCTACAATGAGCAGTTCTTC.

This rearrangement joins TRBV5-1 to TRBJ1-2; no reliable D call. Trimming left V 0 bases short and J 4 bases short, with 10 bases between. CDR3 length: 14 residues. Germline CDR1 SGHRS, CDR2 YFSETQ. CDR3 amino acids: CASSLGAFSYGYTF. The CDR3 DNA reads TGCGCCAGCAGCTTGGGAGCGTTTAGCTATGGCTACACCTTC.

V and J are TRBV5-1 and TRBJ1-4; possible D gene TRBD1, 5 bases. The CDR3 length is 15 residues. Germline-derived CDR1 and CDR2 are SGHRS and YFSETQ. Trimming cost V 5 bases and J 8 bases, with 19 bases left between them. As DNA, the CDR3 is TGCGCCAGCAGATCCGCCGGAGGGGTGAGGGAAAAACTGTTTTTT. It encodes CASRSAGGVREKLFF. The variable domain in full, completed from reference TRBV5-1 and TRBJ1-4, reads KAGVTQTPRYLIKTRGQQVTLSCSPISGHRSVSWYQQTPGQGLQFLFEYFSETQRNKGNFPGRFSGRQFSNSRSEMNVSTLELGDSALYLCASRSAGGVREKLFFGSGTQLSVL.

The rearrangement uses TRBV5-1 and TRBJ2-7, with 9 bases fitting TRBD2. Germline CDR1 and CDR2: SGHRS and YFSETQ. V shed 0 bases, J shed 5 bases, and the junction held 9 bases outside the gene matches. The length of the CDR3 is 16 residues. The CDR3 here is CASSLDGGGGANEQYF. For the CDR3, the DNA is TGCGCCAGCAGCTTGGATGGCGGGGGGGGAGCCAACGAGCAGTACTTC.

This rearrangement joins TRBV9 to TRBJ1-1, with 9 bases fitting TRBD1. There are 16 residues in the CDR3. The V gene end was trimmed by 0 bases and the J gene end by 1 base; junction bases not matched to a gene: 4. CDR1 is SGDLS and CDR2 is YYNGEE in the germline V gene. The CDR3 DNA reads as TGTGCCAGCAGCGTAGGGGACAGGGAATGGAACACTGAAGCTTTCTTT. The encoded protein is CASSVGDREWNTEAFF.